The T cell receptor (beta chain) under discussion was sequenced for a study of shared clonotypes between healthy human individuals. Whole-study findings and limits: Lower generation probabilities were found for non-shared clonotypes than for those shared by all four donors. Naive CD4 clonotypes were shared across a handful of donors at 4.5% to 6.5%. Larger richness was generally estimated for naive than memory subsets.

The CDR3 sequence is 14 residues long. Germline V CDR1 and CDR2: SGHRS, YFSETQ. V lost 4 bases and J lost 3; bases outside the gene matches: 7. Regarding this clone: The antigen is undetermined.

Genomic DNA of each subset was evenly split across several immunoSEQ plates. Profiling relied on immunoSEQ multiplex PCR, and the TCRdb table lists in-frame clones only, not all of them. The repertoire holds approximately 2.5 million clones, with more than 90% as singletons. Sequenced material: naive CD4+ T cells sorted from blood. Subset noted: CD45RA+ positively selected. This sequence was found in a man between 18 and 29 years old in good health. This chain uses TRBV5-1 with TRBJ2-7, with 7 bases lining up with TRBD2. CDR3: CASSPRRENYEQYF. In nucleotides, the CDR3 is TGCGCCAGCAGCCCGAGGCGGGAGAACTACGAGCAGTACTTC.